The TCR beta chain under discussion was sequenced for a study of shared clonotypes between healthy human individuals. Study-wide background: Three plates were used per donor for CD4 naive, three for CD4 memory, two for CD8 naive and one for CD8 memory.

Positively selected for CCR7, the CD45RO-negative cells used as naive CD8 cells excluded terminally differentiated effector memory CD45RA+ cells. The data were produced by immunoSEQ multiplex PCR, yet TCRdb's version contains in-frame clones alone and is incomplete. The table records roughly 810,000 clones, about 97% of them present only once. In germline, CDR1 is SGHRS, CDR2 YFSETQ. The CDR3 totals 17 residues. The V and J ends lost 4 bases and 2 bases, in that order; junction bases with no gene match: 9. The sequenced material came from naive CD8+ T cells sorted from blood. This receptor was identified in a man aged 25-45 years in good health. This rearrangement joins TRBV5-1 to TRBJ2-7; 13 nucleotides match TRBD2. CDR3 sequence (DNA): TGCGCCAGCAGCCCGAGACTAGCGGGAGGTCTCGCCTACGAGCAGTACTTC. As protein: CASSPRLAGGLAYEQYF.